The T cell receptor (beta chain) under discussion was sequenced for a study of CD8 T cells in Susac syndrome. This CDR3 contains 15 residues. V was trimmed by 3 bases and J by 0 bases, leaving 12 bases between them. RNA was extracted with the RNeasy kit, and a quantity of 0.5 to 1 ug was reverse transcribed using random hexamers. TCRdb reprocessed the immunoSEQ multiplex PCR reads via MiXCR and lists one record per CDR3 protein. The sample carries approximately 170,000 distinct CDR3 sequences, 92% recorded once. Sequencing was carried out using CD4+ T cells from PBMCs. This TCR derives from a human donor in good health. The chain links TRBV12-3 or TRBV12-4 to TRBJ2-7; D gene unclear. CDR3 bases: TGTGCCAGCAGTTTCTCCGGGTCCAGCTCCTACGAGCAGTACTTC. Protein sequence: CASSFSGSSSYEQYF.